The 8 T cell receptor beta chains reported below all come from one sample, sequenced in a study of beta chain features in type 1 diabetes. Every isolated RNA sample was fully reverse transcribed, so sequencing captured expressed TCRB transcripts. Sequenced by immunoSEQ multiplex PCR; TCRdb stores in-frame clones only, minus some. Altogether 900,000 or so clones are present, roughly 15% being singletons, with the ten largest covering 0.023%. Specimen: naive CD4+ T cells from blood. All receptors derive from a woman between 18 and 30 years old in good health.

The chain links TRBV5-6 to TRBJ2-5; D could derive from TRBD1 or TRBD2 (5 bases each). Germline V lookup: CDR1 SGHDT, CDR2 YYEEEE. V dropped 1 base and J dropped 5 bases, with 12 bases sitting between them. The CDR3 runs 14 residues. The CDR3 DNA is TGTGCCAGCAGCTTGTTAGGGGAGACGGAGACCCAGTACTTC. This sequence encodes CASSLLGETETQYF.

This clone has a handful of counts. The chain is built from TRBV6-5 and TRBJ1-2; no reliable D call. This CDR3 spans 13 amino acids. V dropped 5 bases and J dropped 4 bases, with 11 bases sitting between them. Per germline, CDR1 MNHEY and CDR2 SVGAGI. CDR3 protein: CASSPSASYGYTF. The CDR3 coding sequence is TGTGCCAGCAGTCCCAGTGCTTCCTATGGCTACACCTTC.

In its sample, this clone was seen a few times. The rearrangement uses TRBV5-4 and TRBJ2-2, with D tentatively TRBD1 (7 bases). Trimming removed 4 bases from V and 4 bases from J, with 14 bases in between. The germline CDR1 and CDR2 sequences are SGHNT and YYREEE (reference sequence). There are 15 residues in the CDR3. The DNA for the CDR3 is TGTGCCAGCAGCGCGGGACAGATCATCACCGGGGAGCTGTTTTTT. This encodes CASSAGQIITGELFF.

The rearrangement joins TRBV7-2 to TRBJ2-3, with D maybe TRBD2 (5 bases). The V end lost 3 bases, the J end lost 4 bases, and 11 bases lay between the germline ends. The CDR3 runs to 14 residues. The V gene's germline CDR1 is SGHTA and CDR2 FQGNSA. CDR3 sequence reads: CASSFRVRADTQYF. CDR3 coding DNA: TGTGCCAGCAGCTTTAGGGTGCGGGCAGATACGCAGTATTTT.

This clone was found a few times. The chain carries TRBV9 and TRBJ2-5; 9 nucleotides agree with TRBD1. CDR1 is SGDLS, CDR2 YYNGEE, per germline. The V segment lost 5 bases and the J segment 3 bases; nucleotides outside the gene matches: 14. This CDR3 contains 17 residues. The CDR3 loop is CASSYRGQELGEETQYF. The CDR3 region has the DNA TGTGCCAGCAGTTACAGGGGGCAAGAGTTAGGAGAAGAGACCCAGTACTTC.

This clone has more than one count but fewer than ten. This chain connects TRBV27 to TRBJ2-1; 11 positions agree with TRBD2. V lost 3 bases and J lost 2; bases outside the gene matches: 3. CDR1 and CDR2 from the germline V gene are MNHEY and SMNVEV (reference sequence). The CDR3 totals 16 residues. CDR3 loop: CASSFIAGGPYNEQFF. The DNA for the CDR3 is TGTGCCAGCAGTTTCATAGCGGGAGGGCCCTACAATGAGCAGTTCTTC.

This clone was picked up a small number of times. The chain recombines TRBV10-3 with TRBJ2-1; 7 nucleotides match TRBD1. CDR3 length: 14 amino acids. The V gene's germline CDR1 is ENHRY and CDR2 SYGVKD. Trimming cost V 6 bases and J 5 bases; bases outside gene matches: 7. The CDR3 region has the DNA TGTGCCATCAGATCAGGACAGGCTAACAATGAGCAGTTCTTC. Translated: CAIRSGQANNEQFF.

Details on this clone: One end of the junction is discordant with germline, which a read error may explain. Here the CDR3 reads CSSTGDSQLAKNIQYF. The CDR3 DNA reads TGCTCCTCTACAGGGGATTCTCAACTAGCCAAAAACATTCAGTACTTC. The chain combines TRBV12-5 with TRBJ2-4; 7 bases are shared with TRBD1. In germline, CDR1 is LGHNT, CDR2 FRNRAP. CDR3 size: 16 residues.